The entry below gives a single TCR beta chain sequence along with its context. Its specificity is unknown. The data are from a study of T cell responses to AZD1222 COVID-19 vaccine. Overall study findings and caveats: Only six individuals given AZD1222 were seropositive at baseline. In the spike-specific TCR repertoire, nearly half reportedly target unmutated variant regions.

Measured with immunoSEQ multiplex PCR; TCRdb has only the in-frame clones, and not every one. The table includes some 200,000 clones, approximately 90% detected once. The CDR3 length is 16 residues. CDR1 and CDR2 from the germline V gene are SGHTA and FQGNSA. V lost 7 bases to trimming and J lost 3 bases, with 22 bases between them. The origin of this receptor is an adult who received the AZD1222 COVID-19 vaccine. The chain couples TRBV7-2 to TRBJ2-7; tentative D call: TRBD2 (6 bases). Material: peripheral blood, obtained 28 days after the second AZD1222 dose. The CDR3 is CASTGTEGRPHYEQYF. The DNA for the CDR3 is TGTGCCAGCACCGGAACGGAGGGGAGGCCCCACTACGAGCAGTACTTC.